This T cell receptor (beta chain) derives from a study of shared clonotypes between healthy human individuals. General observations from the study: Clonotypes not shared had lower generation probabilities than those common to all four donors. Expectations were that clonotype sharing among donors would be affected by sequencing depth.

For every subset, genomic DNA was evenly distributed across several immunoSEQ plates. This table comes from immunoSEQ multiplex PCR, and its TCRdb copy is limited to in-frame clones, with some not included. Counted here are 2 million to 2.5 million clones, under 95% occurring once; the ten biggest clones make up about 1.8%. Naivety among CD8 cells was defined by CD45RO negativity and positive CCR7 selection, thereby excluding terminally differentiated effector memory CD45RA+ cells. As regards this clone: Its antigen is currently unknown.

V lost 6 bases to trimming and J lost 1 base, with 15 bases between them. Per germline, CDR1 MGHRA and CDR2 YSYEKL. This CDR3 is built from 15 residues. This TCR derives from a man younger than 35 in good health. Some clones in this sample may be carry-over from other donors' samples. The chain carries TRBV4-1 and TRBJ1-2; weak D call: TRBD1 (6 bases). The specimen sequenced was naive CD8+ T cells from PBMCs. DNA for the CDR3: TGCGCCAGCAGAAGACCGGGACACCTTAACTATGGCTACACCTTC. This codes for CASRRPGHLNYGYTF.